This T cell receptor beta chain derives from a study of T cell responses to AZD1222 COVID-19 vaccine (dated by TCRdb to about 2021). Background on the whole study: AZD1222 recipients given second doses at about 4 weeks or at about 12 weeks were pooled, since spike-specific TCR depth and breadth were not found to differ between the two schedules. Trial participants were enrolled by age into subgroups of 18-55, 56-69 and 70-plus years, and around 150, 28 and 57 TCR-sequenced participants, respectively, were included in these subgroups. TCR sequencing covered fewer than 250 trial participants: nearly 210 given two doses of AZD1222 and around 25 given two doses of MenACWY control vaccine.

As regards this clone: The target of this receptor is not known. The input lacks base qualities; no much larger clone sits a single base away.

Here is what the overall study found, with its caveats: No day 14 peak-response samples were available, so repertoires were characterized only after the peak T cell response. After two AZD1222 doses, spike-specific TCR breadth and depth were significantly higher than at day 0 and than in MenACWY recipients. Most participants were white British and females outnumbered males, and the authors suggested that clonal diversity may have been underestimated. Reportedly, close to half of the unique spike-specific TCRs recognized epitopes lying outside the regions that are mutated in the B.1.351 and B.1.1.7 variants. Conclusions about previously exposed vaccinees are limited because only five or six AZD1222 recipients were SARS-CoV-2 seropositive at baseline. The vaccine-associated CD4 TCRs covered the entire spike protein, and the dominant responses fell in regions 160-218 and 743-854. The 56-69-year group was small, and its depth increase did not reach significance, likely because of low power.

The time point label of this sample denotes: baseline before first vaccination. The vaccinee samples were drawn from two UK trials, COV001 and COV002, one of which was a single-blind randomized controlled phase 2/3 trial testing AZD1222 (ChAdOx1 nCoV-19) in healthy adults. Trial participant PBMC samples were collected at day 0 and day 28 after the second dose for TCRbeta chain sequencing. CDR3 length: 16 amino acids, cysteine to phenylalanine. The CDR3 DNA has 48 bases and is translated from base 1. Cut back by 0 bases and 7 bases, the V and J ends lie 13 bases apart. According to the germline V gene (reference sequence), CDR1 reads PRHDT and CDR2 reads FYEKMQ. The CDR3 regions of human TCRbeta chains were subjected to immunosequencing. The source study handled its data this way. TCRs in the repertoires were compared against a reference library of SARS-CoV-2-specific TCRs that had been generated with the MIRA antigen-specificity platform. Breadth was defined as the fraction of unique TCRs that were SARS-CoV-2-associated, and depth was defined as the fraction of total T cells that were SARS-CoV-2-associated. Using the MIRA data, each spike-specific TCR was mapped to the spike region that the TCR reacts to and placed in a CD4 or CD8 class. Log10-transformed breadth and depth values were compared by one-way ANOVA with Sidak's multiple comparisons tests. TCRdb took over this immuneACCESS table, retaining in-frame rearrangements with V and J assigned. Such tables are incomplete; in checked studies, under half of the missing clones stem from an unresolved V gene, and the remainder is unexplained. V and J calls and clone size are as listed in that table; D and trimming were resolved from the DNA. The sample records 100,000 to 150,000 clones, approximately 90% of which are singletons. The top ten constitute 7.7% of the sample.

This specimen consisted of peripheral blood, obtained on day 0 of AZD1222 vaccination. This clonotype was obtained from an adult in good health. The rearrangement combines TRBV13 with TRBJ1-6, with TRBD1 tentatively as D gene (5 bases match). In nucleotides, the sequence is TGTGCCAGCAGCTTAGGCCGGGGCGCGGGGAATTCACCCCTCCACTTT. Translated, it reads CASSLGRGAGNSPLHF.